The entry that follows covers one T cell receptor beta chain sequence. As yet, its antigen is unknown. Between the trimmed V and J ends, which lost 1 base and 2 bases, there was a span of 10 bases. Germline CDR1 reads DFQATT; CDR2 reads SNEGSKA (reference sequence). There are 14 residues in the CDR3. A sample-barcoded 5' primer and a J-beta primer mix were used in a second PCR of roughly 7 to 12 cycles. Each sample provided no less than 3 million CDR3-containing paired-end reads. MiXCR was run by TCRdb on the 5' RACE reads, yielding one entry per CDR3 protein. The table lists about 1,800,000 distinct CDR3 sequences, roughly 28% of them singletons. The data are from a study of blood T cells in healthy people across ages. Study information: About one barcoded TCR beta cDNA was captured per two T cells. Whole-study results and caveats: Naive CD4+ cells and diversity were both higher in long-lived donors than in aged donors.

The V and J genes are TRBV20-1 and TRBJ2-3; D uncertain. The sequence derives from a woman aged 30 to 39 in good health. Sequenced material: blood. Written as DNA, the CDR3 is TGCAGTGCTAGAGGGGTAATCAACACAGATACGCAGTATTTT. It encodes CSARGVINTDTQYF.